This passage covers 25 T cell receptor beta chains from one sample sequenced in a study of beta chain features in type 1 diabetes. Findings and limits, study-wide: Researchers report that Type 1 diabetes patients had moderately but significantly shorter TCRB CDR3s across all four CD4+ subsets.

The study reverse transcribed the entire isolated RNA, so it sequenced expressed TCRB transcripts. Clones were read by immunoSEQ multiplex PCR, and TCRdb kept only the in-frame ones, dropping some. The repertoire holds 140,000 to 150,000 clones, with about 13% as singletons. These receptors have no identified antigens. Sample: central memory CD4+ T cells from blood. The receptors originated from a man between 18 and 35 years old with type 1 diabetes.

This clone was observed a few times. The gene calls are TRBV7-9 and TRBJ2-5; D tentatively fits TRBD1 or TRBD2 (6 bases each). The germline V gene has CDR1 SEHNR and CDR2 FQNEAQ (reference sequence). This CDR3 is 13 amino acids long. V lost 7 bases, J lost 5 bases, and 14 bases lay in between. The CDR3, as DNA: TGTGCCAGCATACGGGGGCGCGGGGAGACCCAGTACTTC. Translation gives CASIRGRGETQYF.

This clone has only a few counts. The CDR3 DNA sequence: TGTGCCAGCAGGTCCGCGGATCAGCCCCAGCATTTT. It yields the protein CASRSADQPQHF. The chain is built from TRBV28 and TRBJ1-5; no definite D call. V was clipped by 6 bases and J by 5 bases, with 8 bases between them. From germline, CDR1 is MDHEN and CDR2 SYDVKM. The CDR3 runs to 12 residues.

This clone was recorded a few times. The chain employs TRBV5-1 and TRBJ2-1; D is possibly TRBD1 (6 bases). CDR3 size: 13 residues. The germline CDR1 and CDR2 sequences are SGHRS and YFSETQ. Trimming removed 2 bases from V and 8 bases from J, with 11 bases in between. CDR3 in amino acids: CASSFTGIDEQFF. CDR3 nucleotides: TGCGCCAGCAGCTTCACAGGGATCGATGAGCAGTTCTTC.

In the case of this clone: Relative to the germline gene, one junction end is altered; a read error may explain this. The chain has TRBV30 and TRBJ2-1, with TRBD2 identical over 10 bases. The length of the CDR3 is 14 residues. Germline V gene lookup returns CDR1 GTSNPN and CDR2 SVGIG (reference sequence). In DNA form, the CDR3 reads TGTGCCGGGAGTGGGCTAGCGGGGGCACATGAGCAGTTCTTC. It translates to CAGSGLAGAHEQFF. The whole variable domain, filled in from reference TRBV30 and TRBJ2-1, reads SQTIHQWPATLVQPVGSPLSLECTVEGTSNPNLYWYRQAAGRGLQLLFYSVGIGQISSEVPQNLSASRPQDRQFILSSKKLLLSDSGFYLCAGSGLAGAHEQFFGPGTRLTVL.

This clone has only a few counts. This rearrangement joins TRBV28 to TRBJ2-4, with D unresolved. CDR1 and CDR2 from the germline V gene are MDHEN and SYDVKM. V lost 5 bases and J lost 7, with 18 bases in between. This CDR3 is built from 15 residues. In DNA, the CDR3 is TGTGCCAGCAGTCTTCTGAGTGGGCTTGGGAACATTCAGTACTTC. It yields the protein CASSLLSGLGNIQYF. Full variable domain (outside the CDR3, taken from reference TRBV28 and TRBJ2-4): DVKVTQSSRYLVKRTGEKVFLECVQDMDHENMFWYRQDPGLGLRLIYFSYDVKMKEKGDIPEGYSVSREKKERFSLILESASTNQTSMYLCASSLLSGLGNIQYFGAGTRLSVL.

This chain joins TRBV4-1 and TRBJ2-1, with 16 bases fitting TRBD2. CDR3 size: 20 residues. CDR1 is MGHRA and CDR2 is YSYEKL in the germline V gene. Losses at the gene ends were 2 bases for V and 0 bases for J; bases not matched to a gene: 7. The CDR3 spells CASSQRSGTSGGASYNEQFF. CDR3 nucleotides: TGCGCCAGCAGCCAACGTTCAGGGACTAGCGGGGGGGCCTCCTACAATGAGCAGTTCTTC.

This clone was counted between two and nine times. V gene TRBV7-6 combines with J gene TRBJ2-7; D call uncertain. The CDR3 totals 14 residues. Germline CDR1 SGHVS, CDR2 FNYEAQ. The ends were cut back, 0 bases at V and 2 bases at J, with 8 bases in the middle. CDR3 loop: CASSLAPTTYEQYF. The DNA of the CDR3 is TGTGCCAGCAGCTTAGCGCCCACTACCTACGAGCAGTACTTC.

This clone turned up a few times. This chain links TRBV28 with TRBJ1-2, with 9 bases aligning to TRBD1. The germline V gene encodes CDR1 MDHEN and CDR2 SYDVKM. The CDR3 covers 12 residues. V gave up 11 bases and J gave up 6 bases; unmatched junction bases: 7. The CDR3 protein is CAGGQGPNGYTF. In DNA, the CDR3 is TGTGCCGGAGGACAGGGGCCGAATGGCTACACCTTC.

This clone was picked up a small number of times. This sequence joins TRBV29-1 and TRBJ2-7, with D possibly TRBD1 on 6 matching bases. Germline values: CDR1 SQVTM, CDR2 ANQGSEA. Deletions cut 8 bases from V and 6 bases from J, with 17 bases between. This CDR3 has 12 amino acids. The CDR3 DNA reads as TGCAGCCACAGAGGGCAGGGGAGCGAGCAGTACTTC. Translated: CSHRGQGSEQYF.

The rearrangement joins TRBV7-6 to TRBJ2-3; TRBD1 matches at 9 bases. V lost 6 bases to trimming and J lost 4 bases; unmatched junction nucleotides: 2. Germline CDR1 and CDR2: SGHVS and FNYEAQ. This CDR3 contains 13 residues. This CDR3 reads CASSRQGADTQYF. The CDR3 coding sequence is TGTGCCAGCAGTCGACAGGGGGCAGATACGCAGTATTTT. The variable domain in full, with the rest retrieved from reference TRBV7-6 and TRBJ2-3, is GAGVSQSPRYKVTKRGQDVALRCDPISGHVSLYWYRQALGQGPEFLTYFNYEAQQDKSGLPNDRFSAERPEGSISTLTIQRTEQRDSAMYRCASSRQGADTQYFGPGTRLTVL.

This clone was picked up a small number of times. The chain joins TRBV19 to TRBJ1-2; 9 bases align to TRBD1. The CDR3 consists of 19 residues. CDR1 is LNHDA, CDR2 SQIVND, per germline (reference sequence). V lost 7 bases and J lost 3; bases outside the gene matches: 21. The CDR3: CASTKAGQGFSGNYYGYTF. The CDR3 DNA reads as TGTGCCAGTACAAAGGCGGGACAGGGATTTTCGGGAAACTACTATGGCTACACCTTC.

CDR3 nucleotide sequence: TGTGCCAGCAGCTCGCCGTTGGCAGATAGAGGCTATGGCTACACCTTC. Protein product: CASSSPLADRGYGYTF. This chain joins TRBV9 and TRBJ1-2; no clear D. Trimming removed 4 bases from V and 4 bases from J, with 20 bases in between. The CDR3 is 16 residues long. Looked up from germline, CDR1 is SGDLS and CDR2 is YYNGEE.

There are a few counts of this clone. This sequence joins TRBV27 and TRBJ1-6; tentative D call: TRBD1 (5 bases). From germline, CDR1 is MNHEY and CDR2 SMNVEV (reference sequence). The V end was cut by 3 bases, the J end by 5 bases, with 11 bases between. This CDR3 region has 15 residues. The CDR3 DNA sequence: TGTGCCAGCAGTTTCGTGGGGGGGAATAATTCACCCCTCCACTTT. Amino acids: CASSFVGGNNSPLHF.

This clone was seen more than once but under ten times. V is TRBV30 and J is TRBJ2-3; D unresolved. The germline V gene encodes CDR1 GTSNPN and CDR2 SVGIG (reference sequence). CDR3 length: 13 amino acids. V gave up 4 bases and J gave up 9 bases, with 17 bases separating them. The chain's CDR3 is CAWTYPGRSTQYF. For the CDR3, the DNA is TGTGCCTGGACATACCCGGGTAGGTCGACGCAGTATTTT.

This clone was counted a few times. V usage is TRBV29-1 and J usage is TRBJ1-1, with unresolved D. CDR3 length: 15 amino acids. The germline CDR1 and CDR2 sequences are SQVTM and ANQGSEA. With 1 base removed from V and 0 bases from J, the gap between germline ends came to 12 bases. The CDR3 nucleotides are TGCAGCGTTGAAGGGGAGGTAGGGATGAACACTGAAGCTTTCTTT. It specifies CSVEGEVGMNTEAFF.

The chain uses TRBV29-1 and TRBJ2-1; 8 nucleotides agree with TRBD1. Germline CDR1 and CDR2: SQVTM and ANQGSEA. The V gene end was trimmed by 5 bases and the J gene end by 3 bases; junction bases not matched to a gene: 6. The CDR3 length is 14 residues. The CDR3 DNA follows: TGCAGCGTTAAGGACAGGGCGTACTACAATGAGCAGTTCTTC. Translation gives CSVKDRAYYNEQFF.

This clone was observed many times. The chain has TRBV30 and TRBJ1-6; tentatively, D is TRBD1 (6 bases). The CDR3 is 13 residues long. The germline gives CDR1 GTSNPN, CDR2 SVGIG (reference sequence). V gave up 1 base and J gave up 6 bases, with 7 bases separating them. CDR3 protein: CAWSADSNSPLHF. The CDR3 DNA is TGTGCCTGGAGTGCGGACAGTAATTCACCCCTCCACTTT.

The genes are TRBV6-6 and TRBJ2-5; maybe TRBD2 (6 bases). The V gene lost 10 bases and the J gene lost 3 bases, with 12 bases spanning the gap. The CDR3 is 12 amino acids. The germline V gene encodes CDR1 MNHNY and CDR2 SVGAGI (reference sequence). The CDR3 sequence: CAIGGIEETQYF. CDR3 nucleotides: TGTGCCATTGGAGGGATTGAAGAGACCCAGTACTTC.

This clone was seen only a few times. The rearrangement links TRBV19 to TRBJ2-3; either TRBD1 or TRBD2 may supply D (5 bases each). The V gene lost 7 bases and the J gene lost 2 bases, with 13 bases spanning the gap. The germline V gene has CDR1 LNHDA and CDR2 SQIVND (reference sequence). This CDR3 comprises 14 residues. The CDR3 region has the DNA TGTGCCAGTACCGGGGCAGGGACCACAGATACGCAGTATTTT. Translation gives CASTGAGTTDTQYF.

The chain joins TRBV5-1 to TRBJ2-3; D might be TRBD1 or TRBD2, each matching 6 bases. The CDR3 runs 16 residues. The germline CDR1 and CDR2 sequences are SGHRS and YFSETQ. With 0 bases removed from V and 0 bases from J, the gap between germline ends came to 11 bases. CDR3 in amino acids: CASSLVSGASTDTQYF. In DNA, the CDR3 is TGCGCCAGCAGCTTGGTGTCGGGGGCAAGCACAGATACGCAGTATTTT.

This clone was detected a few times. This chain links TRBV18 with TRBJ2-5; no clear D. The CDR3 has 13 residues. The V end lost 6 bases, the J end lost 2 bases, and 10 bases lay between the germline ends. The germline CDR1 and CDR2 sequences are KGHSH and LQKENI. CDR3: CASSARAQETQYF. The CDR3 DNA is TGTGCCAGCTCCGCTCGGGCTCAAGAGACCCAGTACTTC.

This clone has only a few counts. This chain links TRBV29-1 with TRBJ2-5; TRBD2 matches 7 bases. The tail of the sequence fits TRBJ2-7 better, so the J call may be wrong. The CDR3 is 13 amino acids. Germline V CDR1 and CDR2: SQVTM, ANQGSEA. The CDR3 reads CSVGSGATYEQYF. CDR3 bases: TGCAGCGTTGGAAGCGGGGCGACCTACGAGCAGTACTTC.

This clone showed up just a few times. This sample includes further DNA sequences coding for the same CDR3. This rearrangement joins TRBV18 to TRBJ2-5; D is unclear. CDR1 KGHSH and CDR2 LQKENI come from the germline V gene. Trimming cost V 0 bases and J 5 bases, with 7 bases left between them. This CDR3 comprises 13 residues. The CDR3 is CASSPPTRETQYF. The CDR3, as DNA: TGTGCCAGCTCACCACCGACGAGGGAGACCCAGTACTTC.

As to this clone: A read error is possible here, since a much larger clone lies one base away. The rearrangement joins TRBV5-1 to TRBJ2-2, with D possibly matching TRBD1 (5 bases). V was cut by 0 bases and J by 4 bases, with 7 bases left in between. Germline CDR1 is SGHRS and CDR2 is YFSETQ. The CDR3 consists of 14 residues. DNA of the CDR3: TGCGCCAGCAGCTTGGAAGGGGCCACCGGGGAGCTGTTTTTT. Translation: CASSLEGATGELFF.

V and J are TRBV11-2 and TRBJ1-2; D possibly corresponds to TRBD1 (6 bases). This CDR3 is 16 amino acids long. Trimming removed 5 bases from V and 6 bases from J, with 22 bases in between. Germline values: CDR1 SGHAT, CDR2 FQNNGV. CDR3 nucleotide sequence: TGTGCCAGCAGCCCCCGGGTGGCAGGGGCACGGGATGGCTACACCTTC. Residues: CASSPRVAGARDGYTF.